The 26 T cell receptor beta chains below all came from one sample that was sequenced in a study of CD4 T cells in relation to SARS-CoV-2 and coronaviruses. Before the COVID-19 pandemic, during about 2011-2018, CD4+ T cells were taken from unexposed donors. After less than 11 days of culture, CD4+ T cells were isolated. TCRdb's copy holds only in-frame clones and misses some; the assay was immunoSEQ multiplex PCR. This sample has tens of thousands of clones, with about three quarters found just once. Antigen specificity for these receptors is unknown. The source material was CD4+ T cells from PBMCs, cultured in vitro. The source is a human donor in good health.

As DNA, the CDR3 is TGTGCCTGGAGTGTAATAGGGGGAAACACTGAAGCTTTCTTT. It encodes CAWSVIGGNTEAFF. The chain uses TRBV30 and TRBJ1-1, with D possibly TRBD1 on 6 matching bases. With 0 bases removed from V and 2 bases from J, the gap between germline ends came to 10 bases. This CDR3 is 14 amino acids long. Germline V gives CDR1 GTSNPN, CDR2 SVGIG (reference sequence).

The CDR3 DNA reads TGTGCCAGCAGCTTGGGACATATCAACACTGAAGCTTTCTTT. Translation gives CASSLGHINTEAFF. J is TRBJ1-1 and V is TRBV5-6; no definite D call. The germline gives CDR1 SGHDT, CDR2 YYEEEE. This CDR3 is 14 amino acids long. V lost 0 bases, J lost 2 bases, and 8 bases lay in between.

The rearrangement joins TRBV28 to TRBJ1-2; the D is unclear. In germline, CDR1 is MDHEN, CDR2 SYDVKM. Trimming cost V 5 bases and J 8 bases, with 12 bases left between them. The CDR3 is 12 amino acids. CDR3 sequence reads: CASSQSLVGYTF. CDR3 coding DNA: TGTGCCAGCAGTCAGTCTCTGGTAGGCTACACCTTC.

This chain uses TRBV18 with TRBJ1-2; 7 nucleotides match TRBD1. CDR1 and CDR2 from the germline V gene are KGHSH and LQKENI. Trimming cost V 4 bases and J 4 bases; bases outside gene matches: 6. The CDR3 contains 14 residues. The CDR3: CASSQRQGSYGYTF. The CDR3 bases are TGTGCCAGCTCACAGAGACAGGGAAGCTATGGCTACACCTTC.

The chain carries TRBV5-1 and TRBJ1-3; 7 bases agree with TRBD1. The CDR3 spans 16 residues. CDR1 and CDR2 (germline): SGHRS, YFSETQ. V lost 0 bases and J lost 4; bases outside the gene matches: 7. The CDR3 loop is CASSLALTGRGNTIYF. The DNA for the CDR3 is TGCGCCAGCAGCTTGGCCCTGACAGGGAGGGGAAACACCATATATTTT.

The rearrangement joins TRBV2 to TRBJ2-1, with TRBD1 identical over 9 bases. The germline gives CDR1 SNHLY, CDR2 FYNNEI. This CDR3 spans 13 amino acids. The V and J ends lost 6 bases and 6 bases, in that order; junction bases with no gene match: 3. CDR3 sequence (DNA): TGTGCCAGCAGGAGGACAGGGGCCAATGAGCAGTTCTTC. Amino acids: CASRRTGANEQFF.

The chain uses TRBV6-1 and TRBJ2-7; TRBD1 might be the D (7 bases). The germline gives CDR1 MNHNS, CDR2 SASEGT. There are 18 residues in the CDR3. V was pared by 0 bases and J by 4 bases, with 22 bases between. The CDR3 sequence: CASSEAWQGGRDRYEQYF. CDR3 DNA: TGTGCCAGCAGTGAAGCGTGGCAGGGGGGTAGAGATAGGTACGAGCAGTACTTC.

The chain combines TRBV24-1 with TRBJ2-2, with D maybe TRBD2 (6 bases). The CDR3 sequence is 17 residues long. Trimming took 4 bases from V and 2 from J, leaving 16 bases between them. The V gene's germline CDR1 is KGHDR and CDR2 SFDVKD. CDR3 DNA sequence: TGTGCCACCAGTGACGTGCCCCGGGACTCCAACACCGGGGAGCTGTTTTTT. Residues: CATSDVPRDSNTGELFF.

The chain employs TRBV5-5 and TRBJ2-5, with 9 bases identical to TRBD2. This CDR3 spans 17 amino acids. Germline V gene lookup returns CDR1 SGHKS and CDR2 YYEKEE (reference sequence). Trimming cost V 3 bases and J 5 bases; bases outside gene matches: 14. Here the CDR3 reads CASSSGGAGGRSETQYF. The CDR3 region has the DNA TGTGCCAGCAGCTCCGGGGGGGCGGGAGGGAGATCGGAGACCCAGTACTTC.

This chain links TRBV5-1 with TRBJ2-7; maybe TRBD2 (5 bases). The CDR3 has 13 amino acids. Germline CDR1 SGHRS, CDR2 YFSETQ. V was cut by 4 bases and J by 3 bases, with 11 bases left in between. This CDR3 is CASSPTEGYEQYF. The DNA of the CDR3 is TGCGCCAGCAGCCCCACAGAGGGCTACGAGCAGTACTTC.

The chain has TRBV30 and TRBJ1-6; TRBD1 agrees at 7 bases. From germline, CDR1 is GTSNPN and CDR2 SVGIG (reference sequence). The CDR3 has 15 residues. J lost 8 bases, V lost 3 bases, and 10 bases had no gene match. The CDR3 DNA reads TGTGCCTGGAGATGGGAGGGGGCGAGCTATTCACCCCTCCACTTT. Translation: CAWRWEGASYSPLHF.

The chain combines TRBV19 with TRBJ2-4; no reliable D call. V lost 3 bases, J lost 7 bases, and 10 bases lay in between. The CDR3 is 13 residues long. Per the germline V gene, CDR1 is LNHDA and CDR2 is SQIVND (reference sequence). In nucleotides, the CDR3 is TGTGCCAGTAGTATCACGAACTGGAACATTCAGTACTTC. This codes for CASSITNWNIQYF. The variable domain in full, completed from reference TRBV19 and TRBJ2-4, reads DGGITQSPKYLFRKEGQNVTLSCEQNLNHDAMYWYRQDPGQGLRLIYYSQIVNDFQKGDIAEGYSVSREKKESFPLTVTSAQKNPTAFYLCASSITNWNIQYFGAGTRLSVL.

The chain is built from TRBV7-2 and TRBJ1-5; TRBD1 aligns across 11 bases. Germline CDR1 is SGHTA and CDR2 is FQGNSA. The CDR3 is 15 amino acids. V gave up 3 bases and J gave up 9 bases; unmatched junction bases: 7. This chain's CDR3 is CASSFGTGGRGPQHF. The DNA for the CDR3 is TGTGCCAGCAGCTTTGGGACAGGGGGTCGCGGGCCCCAGCATTTT.

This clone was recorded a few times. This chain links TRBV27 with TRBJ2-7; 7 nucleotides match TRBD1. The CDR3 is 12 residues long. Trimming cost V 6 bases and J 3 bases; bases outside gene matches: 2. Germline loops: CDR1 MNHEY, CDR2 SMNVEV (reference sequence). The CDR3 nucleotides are TGTGCCAGCAGGACAGGGCTCTACGAGCAGTACTTC. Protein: CASRTGLYEQYF.

CDR3 nucleotides: TGTGCCAGCAGCGACGAGCAGGGACGTAGTGGGGCCAACGTCCTGACTTTC. This sequence encodes CASSDEQGRSGANVLTF. V usage is TRBV7-6 and J usage is TRBJ2-6; D could derive from TRBD1 or TRBD2 (5 bases each). The CDR3 is 17 residues long. The germline CDR1 and CDR2 sequences are SGHVS and FNYEAQ. Trimming stripped 5 bases from V and 3 bases from J, with 17 bases between.

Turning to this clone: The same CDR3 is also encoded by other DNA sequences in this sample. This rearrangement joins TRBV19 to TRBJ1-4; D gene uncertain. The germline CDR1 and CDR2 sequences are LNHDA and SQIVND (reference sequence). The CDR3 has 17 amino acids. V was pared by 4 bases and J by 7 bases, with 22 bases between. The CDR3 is CASSKTGLALGGEKLFF. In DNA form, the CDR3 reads TGTGCCAGTAGTAAGACGGGGTTGGCGCTTGGTGGTGAAAAACTGTTTTTT.

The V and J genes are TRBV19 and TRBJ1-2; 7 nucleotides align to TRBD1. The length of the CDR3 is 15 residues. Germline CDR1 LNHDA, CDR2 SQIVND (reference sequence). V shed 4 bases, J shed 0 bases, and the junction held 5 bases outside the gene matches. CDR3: CASSTGTDTNYGYTF. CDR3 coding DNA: TGTGCCAGTAGTACAGGGACAGACACTAACTATGGCTACACCTTC. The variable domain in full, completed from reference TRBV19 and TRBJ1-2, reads DGGITQSPKYLFRKEGQNVTLSCEQNLNHDAMYWYRQDPGQGLRLIYYSQIVNDFQKGDIAEGYSVSREKKESFPLTVTSAQKNPTAFYLCASSTGTDTNYGYTFGSGTRLTVV.

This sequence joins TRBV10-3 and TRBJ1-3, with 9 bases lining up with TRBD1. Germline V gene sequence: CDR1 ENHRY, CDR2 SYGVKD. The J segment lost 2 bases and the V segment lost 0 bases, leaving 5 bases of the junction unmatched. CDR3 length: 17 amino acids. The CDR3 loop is CAISESDRGEAGNTIYF. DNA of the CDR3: TGTGCCATCAGTGAGTCTGACAGGGGGGAAGCTGGAAACACCATATATTTT.

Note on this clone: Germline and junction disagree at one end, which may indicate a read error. CDR3 sequence: CASTQGSSAYNEQFF. CDR3 DNA sequence: TGTGCCAGCACCCAAGGTAGTAGCGCCTACAATGAGCAGTTCTTC. V gene TRBV4-2 combines with J gene TRBJ2-1; D may be TRBD2 (5 bases). The length of the CDR3 is 15 residues. Germline V gene sequence: CDR1 LGHNA, CDR2 YNFKEQ.

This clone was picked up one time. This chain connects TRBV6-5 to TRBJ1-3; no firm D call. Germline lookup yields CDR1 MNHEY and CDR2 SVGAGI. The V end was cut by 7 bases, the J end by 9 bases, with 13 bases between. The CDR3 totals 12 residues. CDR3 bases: TGTGCCAGCAATTGGGAAGGCAGCACCATATATTTT. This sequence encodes CASNWEGSTIYF.

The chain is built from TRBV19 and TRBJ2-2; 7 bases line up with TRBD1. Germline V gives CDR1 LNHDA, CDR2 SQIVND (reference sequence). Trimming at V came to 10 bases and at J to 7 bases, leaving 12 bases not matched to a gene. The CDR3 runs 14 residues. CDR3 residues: CATKNQGVGGELFF. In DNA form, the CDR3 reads TGTGCCACTAAGAACCAGGGGGTTGGCGGGGAGCTGTTTTTT.

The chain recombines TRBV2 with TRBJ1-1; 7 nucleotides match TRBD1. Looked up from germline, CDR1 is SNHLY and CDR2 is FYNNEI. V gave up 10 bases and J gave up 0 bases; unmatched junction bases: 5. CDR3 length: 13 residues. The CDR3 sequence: CATKGQMNTEAFF. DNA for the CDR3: TGTGCCACTAAGGGACAGATGAACACTGAAGCTTTCTTT.

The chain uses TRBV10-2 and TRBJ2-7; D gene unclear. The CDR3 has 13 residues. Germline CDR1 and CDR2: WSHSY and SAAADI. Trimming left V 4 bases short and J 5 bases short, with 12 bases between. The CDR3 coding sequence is TGCGCCAGCAGTGTCCTAAAGGTGAACGAGCAGTACTTC. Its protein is CASSVLKVNEQYF.

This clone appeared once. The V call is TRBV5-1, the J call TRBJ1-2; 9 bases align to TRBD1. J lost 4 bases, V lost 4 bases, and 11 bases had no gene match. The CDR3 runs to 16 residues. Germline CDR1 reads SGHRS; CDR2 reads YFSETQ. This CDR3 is CASSPTGTGLAYGYTF. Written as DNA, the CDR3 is TGCGCCAGCAGCCCGACCGGGACAGGGCTGGCCTATGGCTACACCTTC.

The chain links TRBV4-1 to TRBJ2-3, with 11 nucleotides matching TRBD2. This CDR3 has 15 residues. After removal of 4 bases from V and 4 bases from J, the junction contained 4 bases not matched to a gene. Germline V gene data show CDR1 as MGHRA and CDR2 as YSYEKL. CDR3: CASSRTSGSADTQYF. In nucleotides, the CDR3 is TGCGCCAGCAGCCGCACTAGCGGGAGTGCAGATACGCAGTATTTT.

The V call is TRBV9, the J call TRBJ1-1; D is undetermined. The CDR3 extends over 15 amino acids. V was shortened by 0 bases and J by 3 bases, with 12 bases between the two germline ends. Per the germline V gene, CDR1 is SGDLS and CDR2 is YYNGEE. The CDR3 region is CASSVDPGMDTEAFF. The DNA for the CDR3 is TGTGCCAGCAGCGTAGACCCGGGGATGGACACTGAAGCTTTCTTT.